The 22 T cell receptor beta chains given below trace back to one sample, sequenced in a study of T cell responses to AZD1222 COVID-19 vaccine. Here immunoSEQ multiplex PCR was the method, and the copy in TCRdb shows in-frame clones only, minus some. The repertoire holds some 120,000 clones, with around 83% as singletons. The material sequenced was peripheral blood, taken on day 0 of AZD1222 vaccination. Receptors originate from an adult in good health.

This chain's CDR3 is CASSVNWAGANTGELFF. The CDR3 nucleotides are TGTGCCAGCAGCGTAAACTGGGCGGGCGCGAACACCGGGGAGCTGTTTTTT. The chain recombines TRBV9 with TRBJ2-2; a weak D match, TRBD2 (5 bases). Trimming stripped 1 base from V and 0 bases from J, with 13 bases between. Per the germline V gene, CDR1 is SGDLS and CDR2 is YYNGEE. This CDR3 is built from 17 residues.

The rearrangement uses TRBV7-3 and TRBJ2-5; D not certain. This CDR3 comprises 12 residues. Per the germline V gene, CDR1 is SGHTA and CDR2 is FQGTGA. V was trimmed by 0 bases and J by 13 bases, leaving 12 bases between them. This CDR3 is CASSLTLFQRYF. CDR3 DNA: TGTGCCAGCAGCTTAACACTGTTTCAACGGTACTTC.

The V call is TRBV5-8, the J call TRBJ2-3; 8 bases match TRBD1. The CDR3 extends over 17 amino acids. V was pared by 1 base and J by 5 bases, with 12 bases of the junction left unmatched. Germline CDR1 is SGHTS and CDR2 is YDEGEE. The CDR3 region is CASSLTITGTGLDTQYF. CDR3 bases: TGTGCCAGCAGCTTGACTATTACTGGGACAGGCCTAGATACGCAGTATTTT.

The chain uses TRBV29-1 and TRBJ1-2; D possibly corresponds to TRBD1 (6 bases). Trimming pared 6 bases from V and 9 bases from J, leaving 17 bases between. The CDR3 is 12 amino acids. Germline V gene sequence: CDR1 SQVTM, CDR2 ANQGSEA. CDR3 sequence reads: CSVEKDRRSYTF. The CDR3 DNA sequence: TGCAGCGTGGAGAAAGACAGGAGGAGCTACACCTTC. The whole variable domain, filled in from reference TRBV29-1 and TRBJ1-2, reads SAVISQKPSRDICQRGTSLTIQCQVDSQVTMMFWYRQQPGQSLTLIATANQGSEATYESGFVIDKFPISRPNLTFSTLTVSNMSPEDSSIYLCSVEKDRRSYTFGSGTRLTVV.

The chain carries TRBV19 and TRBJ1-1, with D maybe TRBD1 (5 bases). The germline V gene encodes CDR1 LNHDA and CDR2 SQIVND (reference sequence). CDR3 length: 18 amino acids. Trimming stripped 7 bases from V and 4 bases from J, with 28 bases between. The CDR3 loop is CASTSRGGTIISITEAFF. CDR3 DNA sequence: TGTGCCAGTACCTCCCGAGGCGGGACTATAATTTCCATCACTGAAGCTTTCTTT.

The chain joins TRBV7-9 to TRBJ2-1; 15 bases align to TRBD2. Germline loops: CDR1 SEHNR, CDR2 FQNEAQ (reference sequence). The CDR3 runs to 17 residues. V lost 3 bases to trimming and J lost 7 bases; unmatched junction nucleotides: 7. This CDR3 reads CASSFLRGLAGGNEQFF. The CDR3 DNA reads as TGTGCCAGCAGCTTTCTGAGAGGACTAGCGGGGGGGAATGAGCAGTTCTTC.

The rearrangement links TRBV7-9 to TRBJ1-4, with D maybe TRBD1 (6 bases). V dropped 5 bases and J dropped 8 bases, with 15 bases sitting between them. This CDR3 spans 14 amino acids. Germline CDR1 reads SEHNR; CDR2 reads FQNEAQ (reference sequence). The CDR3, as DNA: TGTGCCAGCAGCCCACCGGGGGCGGAAGAAAAACTGTTTTTT. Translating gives CASSPPGAEEKLFF.

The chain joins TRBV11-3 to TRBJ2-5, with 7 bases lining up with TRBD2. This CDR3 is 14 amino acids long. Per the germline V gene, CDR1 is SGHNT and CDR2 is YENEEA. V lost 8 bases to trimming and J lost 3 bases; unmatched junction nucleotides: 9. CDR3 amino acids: CASSGGSSEETQYF. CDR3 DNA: TGTGCCAGCTCGGGCGGGAGCTCGGAAGAGACCCAGTACTTC.

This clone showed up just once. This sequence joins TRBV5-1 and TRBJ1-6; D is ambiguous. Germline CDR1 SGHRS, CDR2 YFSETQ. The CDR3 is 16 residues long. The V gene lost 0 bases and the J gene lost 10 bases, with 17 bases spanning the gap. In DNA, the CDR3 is TGCGCCAGCAGCTTGGGCGCGCGGGATGGGAACTCACCCCTCCACTTT. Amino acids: CASSLGARDGNSPLHF.

CDR3 amino acids: CSARTAGHTEAFF. The CDR3 DNA follows: TGCAGCGCCCGGACGGCGGGTCACACTGAAGCTTTCTTT. J is TRBJ1-1 and V is TRBV29-1; D remains unclear. V lost 7 bases to trimming and J lost 3 bases, with 15 bases between them. The CDR3 spans 13 residues. Per the germline V gene, CDR1 is SQVTM and CDR2 is ANQGSEA.

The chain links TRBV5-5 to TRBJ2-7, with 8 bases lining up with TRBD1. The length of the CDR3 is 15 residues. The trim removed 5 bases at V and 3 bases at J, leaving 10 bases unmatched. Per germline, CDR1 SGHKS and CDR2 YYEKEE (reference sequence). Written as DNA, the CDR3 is TGTGCCAGCAGTCGGACAGGGTCGAGGATCTACGAGCAGTACTTC. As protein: CASSRTGSRIYEQYF.

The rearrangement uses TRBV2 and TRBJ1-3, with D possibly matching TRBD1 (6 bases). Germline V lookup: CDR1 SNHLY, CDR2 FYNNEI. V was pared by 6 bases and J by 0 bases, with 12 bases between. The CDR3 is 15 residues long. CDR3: CASSLQGFSGNTIYF. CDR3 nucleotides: TGTGCCAGCAGCCTACAGGGATTCTCTGGAAACACCATATATTTT.

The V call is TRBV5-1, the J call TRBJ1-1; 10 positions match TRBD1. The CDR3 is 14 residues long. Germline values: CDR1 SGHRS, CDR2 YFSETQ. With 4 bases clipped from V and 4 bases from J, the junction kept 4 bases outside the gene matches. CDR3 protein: CASSGTGEGTEAFF. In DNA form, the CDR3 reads TGCGCCAGCAGCGGGACAGGGGAGGGCACTGAAGCTTTCTTT. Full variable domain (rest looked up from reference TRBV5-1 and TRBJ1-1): KAGVTQTPRYLIKTRGQQVTLSCSPISGHRSVSWYQQTPGQGLQFLFEYFSETQRNKGNFPGRFSGRQFSNSRSEMNVSTLELGDSALYLCASSGTGEGTEAFFGQGTRLTVV.

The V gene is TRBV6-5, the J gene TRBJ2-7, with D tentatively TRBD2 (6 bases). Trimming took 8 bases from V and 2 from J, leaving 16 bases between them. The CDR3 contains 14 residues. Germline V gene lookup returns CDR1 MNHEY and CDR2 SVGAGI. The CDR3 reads CASQLARRTYEQYF. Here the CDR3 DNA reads TGTGCCAGCCAACTAGCCCGACGCACCTACGAGCAGTACTTC.

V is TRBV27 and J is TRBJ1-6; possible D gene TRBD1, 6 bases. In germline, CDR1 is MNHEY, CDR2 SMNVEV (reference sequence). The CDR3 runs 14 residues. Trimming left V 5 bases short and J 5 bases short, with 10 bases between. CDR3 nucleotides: TGTGCCAGCAGTCCAGGGGAAAATAATTCACCCCTCCACTTT. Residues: CASSPGENNSPLHF.

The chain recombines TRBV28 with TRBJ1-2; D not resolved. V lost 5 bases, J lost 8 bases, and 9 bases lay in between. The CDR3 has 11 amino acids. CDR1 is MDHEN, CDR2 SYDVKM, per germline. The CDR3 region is CASSGRGGYTF. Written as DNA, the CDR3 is TGTGCCAGCAGTGGACGAGGGGGCTACACCTTC.

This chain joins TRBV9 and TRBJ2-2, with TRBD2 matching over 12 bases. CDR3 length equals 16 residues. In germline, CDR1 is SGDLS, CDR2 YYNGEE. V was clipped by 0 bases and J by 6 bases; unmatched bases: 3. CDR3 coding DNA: TGTGCCAGCAGCGTAGGAGCTAGCGGGGGGGCCGGGGAGCTGTTTTTT. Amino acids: CASSVGASGGAGELFF.

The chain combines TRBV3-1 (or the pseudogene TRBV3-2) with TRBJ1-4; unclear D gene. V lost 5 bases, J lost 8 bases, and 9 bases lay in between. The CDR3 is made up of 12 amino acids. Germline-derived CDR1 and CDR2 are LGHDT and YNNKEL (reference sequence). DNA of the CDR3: TGTGCCAGCAGCGAAAGGTGGGAAAAACTGTTTTTT. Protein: CASSERWEKLFF.

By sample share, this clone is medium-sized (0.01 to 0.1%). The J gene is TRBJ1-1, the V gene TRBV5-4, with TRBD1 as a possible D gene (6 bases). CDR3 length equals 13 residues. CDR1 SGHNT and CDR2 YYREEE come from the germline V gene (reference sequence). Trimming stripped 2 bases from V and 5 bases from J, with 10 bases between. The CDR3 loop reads CASSLEGGTEAFF. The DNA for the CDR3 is TGTGCCAGCAGCTTAGAGGGGGGGACTGAAGCTTTCTTT.

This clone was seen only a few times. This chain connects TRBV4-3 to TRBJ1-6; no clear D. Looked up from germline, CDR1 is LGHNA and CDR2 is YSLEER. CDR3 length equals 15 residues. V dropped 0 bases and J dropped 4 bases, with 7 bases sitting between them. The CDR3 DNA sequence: TGCGCCAGCAGCCAAGAATGGGATTATAATTCACCCCTCCACTTT. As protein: CASSQEWDYNSPLHF.

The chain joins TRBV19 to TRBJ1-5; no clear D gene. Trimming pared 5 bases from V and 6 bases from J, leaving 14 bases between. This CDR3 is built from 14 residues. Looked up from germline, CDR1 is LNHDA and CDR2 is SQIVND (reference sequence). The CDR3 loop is CASSVRARGQPQHF. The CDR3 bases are TGTGCCAGTAGTGTTCGGGCCCGCGGTCAGCCCCAGCATTTT.

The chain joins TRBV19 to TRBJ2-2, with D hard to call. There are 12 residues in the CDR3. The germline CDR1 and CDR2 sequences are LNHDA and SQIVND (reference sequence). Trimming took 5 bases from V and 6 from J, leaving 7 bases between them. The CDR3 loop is CASSLKAGELFF. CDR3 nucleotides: TGTGCCAGTAGTCTGAAAGCCGGGGAGCTGTTTTTT.